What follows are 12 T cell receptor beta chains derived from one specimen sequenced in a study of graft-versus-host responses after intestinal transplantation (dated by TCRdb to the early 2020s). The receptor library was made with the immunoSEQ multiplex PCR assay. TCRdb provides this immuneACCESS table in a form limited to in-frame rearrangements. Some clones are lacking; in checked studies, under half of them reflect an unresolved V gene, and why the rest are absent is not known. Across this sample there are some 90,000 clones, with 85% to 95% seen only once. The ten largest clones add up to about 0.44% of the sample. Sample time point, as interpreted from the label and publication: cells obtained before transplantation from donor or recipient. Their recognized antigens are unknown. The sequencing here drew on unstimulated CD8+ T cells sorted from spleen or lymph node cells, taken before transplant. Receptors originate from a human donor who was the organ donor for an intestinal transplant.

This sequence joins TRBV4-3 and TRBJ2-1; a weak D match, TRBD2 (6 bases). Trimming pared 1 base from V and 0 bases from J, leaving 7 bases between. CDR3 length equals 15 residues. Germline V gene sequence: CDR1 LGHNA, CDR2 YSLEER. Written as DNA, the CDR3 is TGCGCCAGCAGCCAAGCGGGGGTCTCCTACAATGAGCAGTTCTTC. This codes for CASSQAGVSYNEQFF.

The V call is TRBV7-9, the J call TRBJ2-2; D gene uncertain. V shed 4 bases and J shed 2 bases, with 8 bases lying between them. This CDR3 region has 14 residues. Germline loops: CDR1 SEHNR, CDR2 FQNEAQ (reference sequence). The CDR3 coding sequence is TGTGCCAGCAGCTCCCCCACAAACACCGGGGAGCTGTTTTTT. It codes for CASSSPTNTGELFF.

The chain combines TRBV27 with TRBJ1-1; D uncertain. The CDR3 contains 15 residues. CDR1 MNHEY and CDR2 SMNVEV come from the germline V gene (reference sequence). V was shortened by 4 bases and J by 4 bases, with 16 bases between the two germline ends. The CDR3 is CASSSLEGFSTEAFF. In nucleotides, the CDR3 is TGTGCCAGCAGTTCGCTAGAGGGTTTTAGCACTGAAGCTTTCTTT.

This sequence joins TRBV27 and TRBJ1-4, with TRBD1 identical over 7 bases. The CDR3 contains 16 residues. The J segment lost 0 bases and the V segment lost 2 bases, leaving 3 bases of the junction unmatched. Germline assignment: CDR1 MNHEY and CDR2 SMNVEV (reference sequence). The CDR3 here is CASSLSQGATNEKLFF. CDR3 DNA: TGTGCCAGCAGTTTAAGTCAGGGGGCAACTAATGAAAAACTGTTTTTT. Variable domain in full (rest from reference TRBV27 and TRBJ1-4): EAQVTQNPRYLITVTGKKLTVTCSQNMNHEYMSWYRQDPGLGLRQIYYSMNVEVTDKGDVPEGYKVSRKEKRNFPLILESPSPNQTSLYFCASSLSQGATNEKLFFGSGTQLSVL.

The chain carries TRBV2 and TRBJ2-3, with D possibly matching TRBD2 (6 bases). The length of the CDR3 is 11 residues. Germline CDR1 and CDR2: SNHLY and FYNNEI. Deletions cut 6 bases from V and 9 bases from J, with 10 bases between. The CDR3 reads CASRRGGTQYF. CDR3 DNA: TGTGCCAGCAGGCGGGGCGGGACGCAGTATTTT.

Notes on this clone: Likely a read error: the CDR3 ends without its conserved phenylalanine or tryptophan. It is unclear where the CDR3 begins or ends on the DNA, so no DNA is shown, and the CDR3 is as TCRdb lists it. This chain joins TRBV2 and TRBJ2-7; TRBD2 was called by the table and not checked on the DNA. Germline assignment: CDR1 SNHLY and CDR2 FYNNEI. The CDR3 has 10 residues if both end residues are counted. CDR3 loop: CASSGGLAGL.

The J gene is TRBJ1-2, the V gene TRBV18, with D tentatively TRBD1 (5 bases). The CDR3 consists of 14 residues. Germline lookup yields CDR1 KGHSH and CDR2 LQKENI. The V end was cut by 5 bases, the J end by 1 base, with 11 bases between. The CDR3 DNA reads TGTGCCAGCTCAGCCCCGGGGGATAACTATGGCTACACCTTC. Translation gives CASSAPGDNYGYTF.

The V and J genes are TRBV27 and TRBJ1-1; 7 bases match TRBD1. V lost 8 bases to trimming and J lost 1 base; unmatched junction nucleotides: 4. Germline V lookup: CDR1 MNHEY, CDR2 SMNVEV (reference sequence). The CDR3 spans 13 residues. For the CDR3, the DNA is TGTGCCAGCGGGCACAGGGGGAACACTGAAGCTTTCTTT. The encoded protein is CASGHRGNTEAFF.

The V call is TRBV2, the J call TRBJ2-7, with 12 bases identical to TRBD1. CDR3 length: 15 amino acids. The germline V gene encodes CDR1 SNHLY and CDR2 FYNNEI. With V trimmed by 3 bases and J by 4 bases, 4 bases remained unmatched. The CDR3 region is CASSDGTGGAYEQYF. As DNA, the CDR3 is TGTGCCAGCAGTGATGGGACAGGGGGCGCGTACGAGCAGTACTTC.

The CDR3 DNA follows: TGTGCCATCAGTGAGTCTGGACTAGTAGTAAGGGGTTACTTC. It is translated as CAISESGLVVRGYF. This chain links TRBV10-3 with TRBJ2-7; 7 bases match TRBD2. The CDR3 has 14 residues. Germline CDR1 is ENHRY and CDR2 is SYGVKD. V gave up 0 bases and J gave up 13 bases; unmatched junction bases: 12.

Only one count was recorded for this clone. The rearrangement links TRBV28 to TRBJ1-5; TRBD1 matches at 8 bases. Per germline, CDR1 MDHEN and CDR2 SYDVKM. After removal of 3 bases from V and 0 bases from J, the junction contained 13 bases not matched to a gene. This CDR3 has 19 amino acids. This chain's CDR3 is CASSFLRTGKRYSNQPQHF. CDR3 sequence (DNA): TGTGCCAGCAGTTTTCTTAGGACAGGGAAGAGGTATAGCAATCAGCCCCAGCATTTT. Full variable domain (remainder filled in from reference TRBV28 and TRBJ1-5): DVKVTQSSRYLVKRTGEKVFLECVQDMDHENMFWYRQDPGLGLRLIYFSYDVKMKEKGDIPEGYSVSREKKERFSLILESASTNQTSMYLCASSFLRTGKRYSNQPQHFGDGTRLSIL.

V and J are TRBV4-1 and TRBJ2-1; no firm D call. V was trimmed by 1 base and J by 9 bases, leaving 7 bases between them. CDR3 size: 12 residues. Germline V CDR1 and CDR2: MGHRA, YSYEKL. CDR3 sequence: CASSQASSEQFF. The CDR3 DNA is TGCGCCAGCAGCCAAGCTAGTAGTGAGCAGTTCTTC.